Below, 22 T cell receptor beta chains from the same sample are listed, as sequenced in a study of blood T cell repertoires in COVID-19. Measured with immunoSEQ multiplex PCR; TCRdb has only the in-frame clones, and not every one. Of about 440,000 clones listed, nearly 90% are singletons. The material sequenced was PBMCs or T cells enriched from blood (not recorded which). All receptors derive from a woman under 30 with acute COVID-19.

The chain combines TRBV7-9 with TRBJ2-7; tentatively, D is TRBD2 (7 bases). The CDR3 loop spans 14 amino acids. CDR1 is SEHNR, CDR2 FQNEAQ, per germline (reference sequence). Trimming removed 8 bases at V and 7 bases at J, with 21 bases between. CDR3 in amino acids: CASEWAGDTIEQYF. As DNA, the CDR3 is TGTGCCAGCGAATGGGCGGGGGACACCATTGAGCAGTACTTC.

The chain recombines TRBV7-2 with TRBJ2-1; 9 bases are shared with TRBD2. Germline V gives CDR1 SGHTA, CDR2 FQGNSA. This CDR3 spans 17 amino acids. V was pared by 5 bases and J by 5 bases, with 13 bases of the junction left unmatched. The chain's CDR3 is CASSPTQRAGGHNEQFF. In nucleotides, the CDR3 is TGTGCCAGCAGCCCAACTCAGCGGGCGGGGGGGCACAATGAGCAGTTCTTC.

This sequence joins TRBV7-2 and TRBJ2-5; 8 positions match TRBD2. The CDR3 runs to 16 residues. V shed 3 bases, J shed 4 bases, and the junction held 10 bases outside the gene matches. Germline loops: CDR1 SGHTA, CDR2 FQGNSA. The CDR3 protein is CASSFGASGPPETQYF. The CDR3 nucleotides are TGTGCCAGCAGCTTCGGGGCTAGCGGGCCCCCAGAGACCCAGTACTTC.

The chain has TRBV4-1 and TRBJ2-2; 8 bases line up with TRBD2. V shed 1 base and J 5 bases; nucleotides not matched to a gene: 3. The CDR3 is 15 amino acids. Germline loops: CDR1 MGHRA, CDR2 YSYEKL. The CDR3 DNA sequence: TGCGCCAGCAGCCAAGCGGGAGGGTTTACCGGGGAGCTGTTTTTT. It codes for CASSQAGGFTGELFF.

J is TRBJ2-7 and V is TRBV12-5; 9 bases map to TRBD2. J gave up 4 bases and V 7 bases, and 8 bases lay outside the gene matches. CDR1 and CDR2 from the germline V gene are LGHNT and FRNRAP. This CDR3 region has 14 residues. CDR3 sequence (DNA): TGTGCTAGTGCCCCGGCGGGGGGGCGATACGAGCAGTACTTC. Its protein is CASAPAGGRYEQYF. Filled out from reference TRBV12-5 and TRBJ2-7, the complete variable domain reads DARVTQTPRHKVTEMGQEVTMRCQPILGHNTVFWYRQTMMQGLELLAYFRNRAPLDDSGMPKDRFSAEMPDATLATLKIQPSEPRDSAVYFCASAPAGGRYEQYFGPGTRLTVT.

The chain combines TRBV4-1 with TRBJ2-2, with D perhaps matching TRBD2 (5 bases). Germline lookup yields CDR1 MGHRA and CDR2 YSYEKL. This CDR3 contains 17 residues. Trimming pared 0 bases from V and 2 bases from J, leaving 13 bases between. The CDR3 reads CASSQEEVTINTGELFF. CDR3 DNA: TGCGCCAGCAGCCAAGAGGAGGTGACCATCAACACCGGGGAGCTGTTTTTT.

The CDR3 DNA reads as TGTGCCAGCAGTTTTGGGACAGGGGGCGCCTATCCCTATGGCTACACCTTC. It codes for CASSFGTGGAYPYGYTF. V gene TRBV27 combines with J gene TRBJ1-2; the match to TRBD1 covers 12 bases. In germline, CDR1 is MNHEY, CDR2 SMNVEV (reference sequence). V dropped 3 bases and J dropped 4; count of bases not matched to a gene: 9. The CDR3 loop spans 17 amino acids.

This chain links TRBV28 with TRBJ1-6, with D possibly matching TRBD1 (5 bases). The ends were cut back, 8 bases at V and 0 bases at J, with 8 bases in the middle. Germline loops: CDR1 MDHEN, CDR2 SYDVKM. The CDR3 is made up of 14 amino acids. CDR3 in amino acids: CASCDSSYNSPLHF. The CDR3 bases are TGTGCCAGCTGCGACAGCTCCTATAATTCACCCCTCCACTTT.

The chain carries TRBV6-2 or TRBV6-3 and TRBJ2-1, with 12 bases fitting TRBD2. The CDR3 consists of 15 residues. With V trimmed by 5 bases and J by 7 bases, 6 bases remained unmatched. Germline lookup yields CDR1 MNHEY and CDR2 SVGEGT. CDR3 bases: TGTGCCAGCAGTCGATGGACTAGCGGGATGAATGAGCAGTTCTTC. This gives the protein CASSRWTSGMNEQFF.

The V call is TRBV6-5, the J call TRBJ2-7; 7 bases are shared with TRBD1. The CDR3 length is 13 residues. Germline CDR1 MNHEY, CDR2 SVGAGI. The junction had 4 bases not matched to a gene; V was cut back by 5 bases and J by 3 bases. The CDR3: CASSRTGYYEQYF. CDR3 coding DNA: TGTGCCAGCAGTAGGACAGGATACTACGAGCAGTACTTC.

This clone appeared a single time. The V and J genes are TRBV18 and TRBJ2-7, with D perhaps matching TRBD2 (6 bases). Trimming left V 2 bases short and J 4 bases short, with 15 bases between. The CDR3 sequence is 15 residues long. Germline lookup yields CDR1 KGHSH and CDR2 LQKENI. CDR3: CASSPTNPGGYEQYF. The CDR3 DNA reads TGTGCCAGCTCACCAACAAACCCCGGGGGATACGAGCAGTACTTC.

The V gene is TRBV7-9, the J gene TRBJ2-3, with D maybe TRBD2 (5 bases). CDR1 SEHNR and CDR2 FQNEAQ come from the germline V gene (reference sequence). V was shortened by 1 base and J by 2 bases, with 10 bases between the two germline ends. CDR3 size: 15 residues. CDR3 nucleotides: TGTGCCAGCAGCTTAGGGGCGGGCCTCACAGATACGCAGTATTTT. It yields the protein CASSLGAGLTDTQYF.

About this clone: Other DNA sequences of this sample code for an identical CDR3. The rearrangement links TRBV11-2 to TRBJ2-7, with TRBD1 matching over 10 bases. CDR1 SGHAT and CDR2 FQNNGV come from the germline V gene. V dropped 1 base and J dropped 4; count of bases not matched to a gene: 4. The CDR3 extends over 15 amino acids. The chain's CDR3 is CASSLAGTGVYEQYF. CDR3 nucleotides: TGTGCCAGCAGCTTAGCCGGGACAGGGGTGTACGAGCAGTACTTC.

The chain couples TRBV15 to TRBJ1-5; D is unclear. In germline, CDR1 is LNHNV, CDR2 YYDKDF (reference sequence). V was clipped by 0 bases and J by 4 bases, with 10 bases between them. CDR3 size: 15 residues. CDR3 sequence reads: CATSREVQSNQPQHF. Written as DNA, the CDR3 is TGTGCCACCAGCAGAGAGGTACAGTCAAATCAGCCCCAGCATTTT.

The chain combines TRBV3-1 (or the pseudogene TRBV3-2) with TRBJ1-3; 8 bases fit TRBD1. Germline CDR1 is LGHDT and CDR2 is YNNKEL (reference sequence). The ends lost 4 bases at V and 2 bases at J; junction bases unmatched: 4. This CDR3 region has 15 residues. CDR3 DNA sequence: TGTGCCAGCAGCCCTATGACAGGGGCTGGAAACACCATATATTTT. Its protein is CASSPMTGAGNTIYF.

The V call is TRBV3-1 (or the pseudogene TRBV3-2), the J call TRBJ2-2; 10 bases line up with TRBD1. The CDR3 loop spans 15 amino acids. Losses at the gene ends were 4 bases for V and 4 bases for J; bases not matched to a gene: 3. CDR1 and CDR2 from the germline V gene are LGHDT and YNNKEL (reference sequence). CDR3 sequence: CASSRQGASTGELFF. DNA for the CDR3: TGTGCCAGCAGCCGACAGGGGGCATCCACCGGGGAGCTGTTTTTT.

The table lists this clone with a few counts. The chain is built from TRBV12-3 or TRBV12-4 and TRBJ1-2; D is perhaps TRBD1 (6 bases). The CDR3 is made up of 13 amino acids. The V and J ends lost 3 bases and 6 bases respectively, with 11 bases between them. CDR3 DNA: TGTGCCAGCAGTTTTACAGGGACCAATGGCTACACCTTC. It encodes CASSFTGTNGYTF.

The chain joins TRBV5-4 to TRBJ1-1, with unresolved D. V lost 0 bases, J lost 6 bases, and 12 bases lay in between. The CDR3 has 14 amino acids. Per germline, CDR1 SGHNT and CDR2 YYREEE (reference sequence). The CDR3 DNA reads TGTGCCAGCAGCTTGGCTGGGAGTGACGCTGAAGCTTTCTTT. As protein: CASSLAGSDAEAFF.

The chain carries TRBV19 and TRBJ1-2; 8 bases are shared with TRBD1. The germline V gene has CDR1 LNHDA and CDR2 SQIVND (reference sequence). CDR3 length: 14 amino acids. Germline trimming cut 3 bases from V and 4 bases from J; bases unmatched to any gene: 4. For the CDR3, the DNA is TGTGCCAGTAGTATTGACAGGGGCGCCTATGGCTACACCTTC. Translation: CASSIDRGAYGYTF.

The chain joins TRBV6-5 to TRBJ2-3; D possibly corresponds to TRBD2 (6 bases). V gave up 0 bases and J gave up 3 bases, with 10 bases separating them. The V gene's germline CDR1 is MNHEY and CDR2 SVGAGI. The CDR3 has 15 residues. CDR3 DNA: TGTGCCAGCAGTTACTCGACGGGAGATACAGATACGCAGTATTTT. It translates to CASSYSTGDTDTQYF.

V usage is TRBV18 and J usage is TRBJ1-2, with TRBD1 matching 8 bases. After removal of 8 bases from V and 2 bases from J, the junction contained 10 bases not matched to a gene. Germline V gene sequence: CDR1 KGHSH, CDR2 LQKENI. The CDR3 spans 15 residues. As DNA, the CDR3 is TGTGCCAGCACCACGACAGGGGTCAACAACTATGGCTACACCTTC. It translates to CASTTTGVNNYGYTF.

The rearrangement joins TRBV9 to TRBJ2-5; D is perhaps TRBD2 (5 bases). The V end was cut by 0 bases, the J end by 2 bases, with 11 bases between. The length of the CDR3 is 15 residues. The germline V gene encodes CDR1 SGDLS and CDR2 YYNGEE. Here the CDR3 reads CASSVGGAQQETQYF. Written as DNA, the CDR3 is TGTGCCAGCAGCGTAGGGGGAGCCCAACAAGAGACCCAGTACTTC.